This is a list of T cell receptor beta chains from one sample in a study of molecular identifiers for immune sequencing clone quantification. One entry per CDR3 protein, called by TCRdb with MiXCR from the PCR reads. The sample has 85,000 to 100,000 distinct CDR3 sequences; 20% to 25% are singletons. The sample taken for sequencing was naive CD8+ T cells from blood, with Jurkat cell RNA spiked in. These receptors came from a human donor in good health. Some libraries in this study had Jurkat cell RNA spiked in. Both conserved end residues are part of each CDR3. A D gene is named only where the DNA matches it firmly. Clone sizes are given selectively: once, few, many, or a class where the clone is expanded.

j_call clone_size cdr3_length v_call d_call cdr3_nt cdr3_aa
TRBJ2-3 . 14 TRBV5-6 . TGTGCCAGCGGCGCGCAACAGGACACAGATACGCAGTATTTT CASGAQQDTDTQYF
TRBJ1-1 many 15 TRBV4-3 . TGCGCCAGCAGCCAAGAATCTTATCTGAACACTGAAGCTTTCTTT CASSQESYLNTEAFF
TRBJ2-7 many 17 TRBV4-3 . TGCGCCAGCAGCCAAGATGGTGTGGGCCCTAGGGTCTACGAGCAGTACTTC CASSQDGVGPRVYEQYF
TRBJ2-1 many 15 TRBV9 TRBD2 TGTGCCAGCAGCGTAGGAAGCGGGGACTACAATGAGCAGTTCTTC CASSVGSGDYNEQFF
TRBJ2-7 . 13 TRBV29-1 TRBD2 TGCAGCGTCGGGACTAGAAACTACTACGAGCAGTACTTC CSVGTRNYYEQYF
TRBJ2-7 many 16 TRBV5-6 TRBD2 TGTGCCAGCAGCTTGAAGTCTGCTAGCGGGAACTACGAGCAGTACTTC CASSLKSASGNYEQYF
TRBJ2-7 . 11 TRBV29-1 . TGCAGCGTTGGGACGGACGGCGAGCAGTACTTC CSVGTDGEQYF
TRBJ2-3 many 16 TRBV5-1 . TGCGCCAGCAGCCCCGAGTCGGGGTGGAGTCCCGATACGCAGTATTTT CASSPESGWSPDTQYF
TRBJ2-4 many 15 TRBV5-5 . TGTGCCAGCAGCTTGGAGGGGCCTCTTCAAAACATTCAGTACTTC CASSLEGPLQNIQYF
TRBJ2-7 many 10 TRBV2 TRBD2 TGTGCCAGCAGCGGGGGGATTTATTCCTTC CASSGGIYSF
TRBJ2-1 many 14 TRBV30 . TGTGCCTGGAGTGGGCAGGGGCACTACAATGAGCAGTTCTTC CAWSGQGHYNEQFF
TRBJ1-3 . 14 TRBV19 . TGTGCCAGTAGCCGGGGGAGCTCTGGAAACACCATATATTTT CASSRGSSGNTIYF
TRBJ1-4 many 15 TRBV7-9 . TGTGCCAGCAGCCAGGCAGGGGAGGCCGATGAAAAACTGTTTTTT CASSQAGEADEKLFF
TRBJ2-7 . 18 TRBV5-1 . TGCGCCAGCAGCCCCGGGATGGGAAATAGTTTTCCGGGGGACGAGCAGTACTTC CASSPGMGNSFPGDEQYF
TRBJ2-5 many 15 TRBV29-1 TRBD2 TGCAGCGTTGAAGGGACTAGCGGAGATCAAGAGACCCAGTACTTC CSVEGTSGDQETQYF
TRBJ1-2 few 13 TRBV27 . TGTGCCAGCAGTTTAATGGGGGGATTTGGCTACACCTTC CASSLMGGFGYTF
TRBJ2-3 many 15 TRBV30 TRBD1 TGTGCCTGGACCGAGGGGGCTACAAGCACAGATACGCAGTATTTT CAWTEGATSTDTQYF
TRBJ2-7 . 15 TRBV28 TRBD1 TGTGCCAGCAGTTATCCGGGACAGGGTACCTACGAGCAGTACTTC CASSYPGQGTYEQYF
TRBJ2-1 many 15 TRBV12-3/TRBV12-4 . TGTGCCAGCAGTCATCAGAAGAGCTCCTACAATGAGCAGTTCTTC CASSHQKSSYNEQFF
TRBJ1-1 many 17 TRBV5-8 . TGTGCCAGCACCCCTCGCGGGGGGTACTATATGAACACTGAAGCTTTCTTT CASTPRGGYYMNTEAFF
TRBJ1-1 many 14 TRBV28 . TGTGCCAGCAGTTTCAGGGGCACCCTCACTGAAGCTTTCTTT CASSFRGTLTEAFF
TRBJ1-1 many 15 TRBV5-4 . TGTGCCAGCAACCCCTTCCGGGGTTTGGACACTGAAGCTTTCTTT CASNPFRGLDTEAFF
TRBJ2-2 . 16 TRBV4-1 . TGCGCCAGCAGCCAAGTTTCTTCGGGTTCGGCCGGGGGGCTGTTTTTT CASSQVSSGSAGGLFF
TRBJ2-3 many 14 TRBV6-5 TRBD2 TGTGCCAGCAAATATAGCGGGGGGGCAGATACGCAGTATTTT CASKYSGGADTQYF
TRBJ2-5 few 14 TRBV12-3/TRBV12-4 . TGTGCCAGCAGTTTGCAGGGCTTCCAAGAGACCCAGTACTTC CASSLQGFQETQYF
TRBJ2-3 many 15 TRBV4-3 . TGCGCCAGCAGCCAAGGGACGGGAGTGGGTAATACGCAGTATTTT CASSQGTGVGNTQYF
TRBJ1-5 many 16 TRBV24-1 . TGTGCCACCCCCTACAGGGATACTAGGAGCAATCAGCCCCAGCATTTT CATPYRDTRSNQPQHF
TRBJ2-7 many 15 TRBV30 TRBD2 TGTGCCTGGAGTGTGGCTAGCGGGGGGCACTACGAGCAGTACTTC CAWSVASGGHYEQYF
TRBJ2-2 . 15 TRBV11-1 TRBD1 TGTGCCAGCAGCCCCGGGACAGGGGCGACCGGGGAGCTGTTTTTT CASSPGTGATGELFF
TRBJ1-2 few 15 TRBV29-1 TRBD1 TGCAGCGTTGAAGATCCCGGACAGGCAAGCTATGGCTACACCTTC CSVEDPGQASYGYTF
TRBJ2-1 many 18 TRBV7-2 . TGTGCCAGCAGCTTAAGCGCCGGGCAGGCCCAAGGCTACAATGAGCAGTTCTTC CASSLSAGQAQGYNEQFF
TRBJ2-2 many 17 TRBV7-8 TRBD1 TGTGCCAGCAGCTTGAAGGGGACAGGGTGGAACACCGGGGAGCTGTTTTTT CASSLKGTGWNTGELFF